The 12 T cell receptor beta chains reported below all come from one sample, sequenced in a study of vaccination and CD4 T cells after COVID-19. An Oncomine TCR Beta short-read assay was used to sequence the DNA from cultured CD4+ T cells. TCRdb analysed the PCR reads with MiXCR anew, one entry per CDR3 protein. The sample has approximately 22,000 distinct CDR3 sequences, around 42% seen once. Sample time point: late sampling 161 to 241 days after vaccination in a few convalescent patients. Sample treatment: roughly 10-day PBMC culture with coronavirus spike peptide pools or control peptides (ViraFEST assay). No antigens are known for them. Material: CD4+ T cells from blood, cultured in vitro, obtained about 7 months after SARS-CoV-2 vaccination. The receptors originated from a human donor who had recovered from COVID-19.

The chain combines TRBV20-1 with TRBJ2-1, with D uncertain. The CDR3 has 11 amino acids. Trimming took 3 bases from V and 8 from J, leaving 8 bases between them. From germline, CDR1 is DFQATT and CDR2 SNEGSKA (reference sequence). The CDR3 region has the DNA TGCAGTGCTAGGATACTGGATGAGCAGTTCTTC. The encoded protein is CSARILDEQFF.

In its sample, this clonotype was seen a few times. The gene calls are TRBV7-3 and TRBJ2-7, with 10 bases identical to TRBD2. J lost 3 bases, V lost 2 bases, and 1 base had no gene match. The length of the CDR3 is 14 residues. Germline V gene sequence: CDR1 SGHTA, CDR2 FQGTGA. The CDR3 nucleotides are TGTGCCAGCAGCTTAGGGACTAGCGACTACGAGCAGTACTTC. Encoded protein: CASSLGTSDYEQYF.

This clonotype was seen a few times. The V call is TRBV6-1, the J call TRBJ1-2; D possibly corresponds to TRBD1 (6 bases). Trimming took off 3 bases at V and 4 bases at J, with 6 bases between the two ends. CDR1 is MNHNS, CDR2 SASEGT, per germline. The CDR3 has 12 amino acids. The CDR3, as DNA: TGTGCCAGCAGTGACAGGGGCTATGGCTACACCTTC. As protein: CASSDRGYGYTF.

The genes are TRBV6-1 and TRBJ2-3; 9 bases align to TRBD2. The CDR3 length is 13 residues. The V gene end was trimmed by 8 bases and the J gene end by 2 bases; junction bases not matched to a gene: 2. The germline gives CDR1 MNHNS, CDR2 SASEGT. The CDR3 loop is CASRGRATDTQYF. CDR3 nucleotides: TGTGCCAGCCGCGGGAGGGCCACAGATACGCAGTATTTT.

The chain combines TRBV4-1 with TRBJ2-7; D is ambiguous. Germline V CDR1 and CDR2: MGHRA, YSYEKL. The V gene lost 1 base and the J gene lost 1 base, with 2 bases spanning the gap. This CDR3 comprises 12 residues. The DNA for the CDR3 is TGCGCCAGCAGCCAAGTTTCCTACGAGCAGTACTTC. Translation: CASSQVSYEQYF.

The CDR3 DNA sequence: TGCGCCAGCAGCTTGGCGGCGGCCACCGTCCAAGAGACCCAGTACTTC. Its protein is CASSLAAATVQETQYF. The rearrangement joins TRBV5-1 to TRBJ2-5; no clear D gene. This CDR3 spans 16 amino acids. V was trimmed by 0 bases and J by 1 base, leaving 13 bases between them. Germline V gene lookup returns CDR1 SGHRS and CDR2 YFSETQ.

V gene TRBV6-1 combines with J gene TRBJ1-1; D call uncertain. Germline loops: CDR1 MNHNS, CDR2 SASEGT. This CDR3 has 13 amino acids. Trimming took off 5 bases at V and 3 bases at J, with 10 bases between the two ends. This CDR3 is CASSNRKDTEAFF. DNA of the CDR3: TGTGCCAGCAGTAACCGAAAGGACACTGAAGCTTTCTTT.

This clonotype was seen a few times. The chain couples TRBV5-4 to TRBJ2-5, with D possibly matching TRBD2 (6 bases). The CDR3 is 15 amino acids. The V gene lost 0 bases and the J gene lost 5 bases, with 14 bases spanning the gap. Germline V lookup: CDR1 SGHNT, CDR2 YYREEE (reference sequence). This CDR3 reads CASSLEGGIAETQYF. CDR3 coding DNA: TGTGCCAGCAGCTTGGAGGGCGGGATAGCGGAGACCCAGTACTTC.

The rearrangement links TRBV6-1 to TRBJ2-1, with TRBD1 as a possible D gene (6 bases). There are 12 residues in the CDR3. Between the trimmed V and J ends, which lost 11 bases and 5 bases, there was a span of 13 bases. The V gene's germline CDR1 is MNHNS and CDR2 SASEGT. The CDR3 is CAGEDRNNEQFF. For the CDR3, the DNA is TGTGCCGGAGAAGACAGGAACAATGAGCAGTTCTTC.

The genes are TRBV15 and TRBJ1-1; 7 bases are shared with TRBD1. Germline CDR1 reads LNHNV; CDR2 reads YYDKDF (reference sequence). This CDR3 has 15 amino acids. The trim removed 6 bases at V and 2 bases at J, leaving 9 bases unmatched. The CDR3 sequence: CATRSGTDSNTEAFF. CDR3 nucleotides: TGTGCCACCAGGAGCGGGACAGATTCTAACACTGAAGCTTTCTTT.

The V and J genes are TRBV6-1 and TRBJ1-5; D might be TRBD1 (6 bases). V dropped 4 bases and J dropped 3 bases, with 16 bases sitting between them. The length of the CDR3 is 16 residues. Germline loops: CDR1 MNHNS, CDR2 SASEGT. For the CDR3, the DNA is TGTGCCAGCAGTGGGCCCCAGGGGCCTACCAATCAGCCCCAGCATTTT. Its protein is CASSGPQGPTNQPQHF.

This clonotype showed up just a few times. J is TRBJ2-7 and V is TRBV6-2 or TRBV6-3; 11 bases are shared with TRBD2. CDR3 length: 16 residues. The J segment lost 3 bases and the V segment lost 4 bases, leaving 8 bases of the junction unmatched. CDR1 MNHEY and CDR2 SVGEGT come from the germline V gene. CDR3 in amino acids: CASSSRRLAGNYEQYF. Written as DNA, the CDR3 is TGTGCCAGCAGTTCCCGTCGACTAGCGGGGAACTACGAGCAGTACTTC.